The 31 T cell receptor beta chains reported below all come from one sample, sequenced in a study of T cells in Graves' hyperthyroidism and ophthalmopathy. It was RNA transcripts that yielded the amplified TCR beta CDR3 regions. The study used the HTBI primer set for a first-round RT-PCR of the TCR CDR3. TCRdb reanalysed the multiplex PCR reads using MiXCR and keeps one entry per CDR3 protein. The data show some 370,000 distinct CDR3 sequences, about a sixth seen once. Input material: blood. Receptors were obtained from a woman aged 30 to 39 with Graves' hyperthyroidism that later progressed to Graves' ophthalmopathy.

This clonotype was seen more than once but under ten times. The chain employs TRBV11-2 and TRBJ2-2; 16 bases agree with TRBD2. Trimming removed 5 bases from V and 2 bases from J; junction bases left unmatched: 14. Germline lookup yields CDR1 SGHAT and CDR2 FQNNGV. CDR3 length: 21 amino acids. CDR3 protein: CASSTIPGGLAGGHNTGELFF. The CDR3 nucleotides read TGTGCCAGCAGCACCATCCCGGGGGGACTAGCGGGGGGGCACAACACCGGGGAGCTGTTTTTT.

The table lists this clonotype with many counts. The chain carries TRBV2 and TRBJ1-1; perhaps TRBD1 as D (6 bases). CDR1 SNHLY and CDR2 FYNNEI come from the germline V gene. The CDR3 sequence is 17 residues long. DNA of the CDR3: TGTGTCGGGCTAACAGGGAAGGGAGATAGGCCGGCCGACGAAGCTTTCTTT. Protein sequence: CVGLTGKGDRPADEAFF.

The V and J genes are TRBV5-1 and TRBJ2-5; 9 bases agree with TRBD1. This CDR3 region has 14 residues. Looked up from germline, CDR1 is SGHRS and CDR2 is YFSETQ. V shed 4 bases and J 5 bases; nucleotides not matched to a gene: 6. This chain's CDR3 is CASSPRQGDETQYF. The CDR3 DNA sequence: TGCGCCAGCAGCCCCAGACAGGGGGACGAGACCCAGTACTTC. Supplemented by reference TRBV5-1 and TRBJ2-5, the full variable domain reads KAGVTQTPRYLIKTRGQQVTLSCSPISGHRSVSWYQQTPGQGLQFLFEYFSETQRNKGNFPGRFSGRQFSNSRSEMNVSTLELGDSALYLCASSPRQGDETQYFGPGTRLLVL.

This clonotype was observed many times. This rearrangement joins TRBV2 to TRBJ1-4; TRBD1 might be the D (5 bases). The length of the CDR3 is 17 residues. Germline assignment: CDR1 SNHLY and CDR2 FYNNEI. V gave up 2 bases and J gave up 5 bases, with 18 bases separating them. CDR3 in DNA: TGTGCCAGCAGTGAAAATTCCCCACACGGGGCGAATGAAAAACTGTTTTTT. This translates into CASSENSPHGANEKLFF.

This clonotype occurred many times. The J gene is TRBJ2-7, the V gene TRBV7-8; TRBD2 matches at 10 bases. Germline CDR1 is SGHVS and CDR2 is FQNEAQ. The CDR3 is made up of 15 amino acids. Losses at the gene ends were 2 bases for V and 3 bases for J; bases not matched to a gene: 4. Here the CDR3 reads CASSLMASGSYEQYF. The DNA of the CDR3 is TGTGCCAGCAGCTTAATGGCTAGCGGGAGCTACGAGCAGTACTTC.

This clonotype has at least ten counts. The CDR3 is CASKREGDSYEQYF. DNA of the CDR3: TGTGCCAGCAAGCGTGAGGGGGACTCCTACGAGCAGTACTTC. The gene calls are TRBV27 and TRBJ2-7; weak D call: TRBD1 (6 bases). Looked up from germline, CDR1 is MNHEY and CDR2 is SMNVEV (reference sequence). The CDR3 spans 14 residues. Deletions cut 7 bases from V and 0 bases from J, with 13 bases between.

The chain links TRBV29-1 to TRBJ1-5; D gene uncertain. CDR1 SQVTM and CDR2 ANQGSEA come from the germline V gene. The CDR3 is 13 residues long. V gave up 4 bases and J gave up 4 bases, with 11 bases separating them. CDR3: CSVGGLGNQPQHF. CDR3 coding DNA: TGCAGCGTTGGAGGGTTAGGTAATCAGCCCCAGCATTTT.

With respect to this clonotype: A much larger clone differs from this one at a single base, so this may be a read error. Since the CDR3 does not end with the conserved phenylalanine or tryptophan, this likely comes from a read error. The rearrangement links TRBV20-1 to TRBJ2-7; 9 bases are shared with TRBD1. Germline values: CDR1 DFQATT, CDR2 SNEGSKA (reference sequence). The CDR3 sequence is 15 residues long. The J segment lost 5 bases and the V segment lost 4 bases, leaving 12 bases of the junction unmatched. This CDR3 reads CSAKRPGQGFHEQYL. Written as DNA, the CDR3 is TGCAGTGCTAAAAGGCCGGGACAGGGTTTCCACGAGCAGTACCTC.

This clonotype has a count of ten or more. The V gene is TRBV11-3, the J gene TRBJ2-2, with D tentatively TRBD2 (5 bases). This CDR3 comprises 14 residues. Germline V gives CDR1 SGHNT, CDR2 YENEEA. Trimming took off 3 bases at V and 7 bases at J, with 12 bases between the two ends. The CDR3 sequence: CASSFSGSNGELFF. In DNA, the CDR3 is TGTGCCAGCAGCTTTTCGGGGTCAAACGGGGAGCTGTTTTTT. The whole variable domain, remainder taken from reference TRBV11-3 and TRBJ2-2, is EAGVVQSPRYKIIEKKQPVAFWCNPISGHNTLYWYLQNLGQGPELLIRYENEEAVDDSQLPKDRFSAERLKGVDSTLKIQPAELGDSAVYLCASSFSGSNGELFFGEGSRLTVL.

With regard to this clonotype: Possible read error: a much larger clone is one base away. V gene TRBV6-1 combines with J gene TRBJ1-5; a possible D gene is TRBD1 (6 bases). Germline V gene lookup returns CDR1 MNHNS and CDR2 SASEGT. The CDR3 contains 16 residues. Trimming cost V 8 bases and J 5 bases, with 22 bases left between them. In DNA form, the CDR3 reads TGTGCCAGCGGGAGTAGTCGCAGGGGAAGCCATCAGCCCCAGCATTTT. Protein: CASGSSRRGSHQPQHF.

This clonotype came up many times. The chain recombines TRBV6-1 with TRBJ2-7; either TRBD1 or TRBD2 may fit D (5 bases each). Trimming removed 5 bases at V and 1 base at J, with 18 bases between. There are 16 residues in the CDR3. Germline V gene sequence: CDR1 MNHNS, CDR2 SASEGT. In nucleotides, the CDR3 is TGTGCCAGCAGTTCCCCCGGGACGCCAGGTTCCTACGAGCAGTACTTC. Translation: CASSSPGTPGSYEQYF.

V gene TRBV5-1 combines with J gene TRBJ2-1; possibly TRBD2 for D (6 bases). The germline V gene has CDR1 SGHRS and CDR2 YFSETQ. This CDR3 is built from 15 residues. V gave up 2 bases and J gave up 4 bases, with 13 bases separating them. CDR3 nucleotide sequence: TGCGCCAGCAGCTTTATAGCGGCGGATTACAATGAGCAGTTCTTC. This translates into CASSFIAADYNEQFF.

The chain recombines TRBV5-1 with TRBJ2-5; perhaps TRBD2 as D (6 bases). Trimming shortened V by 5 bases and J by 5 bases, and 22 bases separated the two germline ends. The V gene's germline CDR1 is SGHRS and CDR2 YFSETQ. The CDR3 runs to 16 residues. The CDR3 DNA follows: TGCGCCAGCAGTCGGGGCGGGACGGAATTAGGCGAGACCCAGTACTTC. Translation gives CASSRGGTELGETQYF. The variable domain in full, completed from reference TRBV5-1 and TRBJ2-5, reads KAGVTQTPRYLIKTRGQQVTLSCSPISGHRSVSWYQQTPGQGLQFLFEYFSETQRNKGNFPGRFSGRQFSNSRSEMNVSTLELGDSALYLCASSRGGTELGETQYFGPGTRLLVL.

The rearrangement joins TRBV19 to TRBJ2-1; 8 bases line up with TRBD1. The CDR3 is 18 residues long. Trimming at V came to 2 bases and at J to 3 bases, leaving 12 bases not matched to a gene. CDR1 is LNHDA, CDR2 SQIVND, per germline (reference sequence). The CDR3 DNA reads TGTGCCAGTAGTATACGCGGAGGGGAGACAGGGGACTACAATGAGCAGTTCTTC. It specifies CASSIRGGETGDYNEQFF.

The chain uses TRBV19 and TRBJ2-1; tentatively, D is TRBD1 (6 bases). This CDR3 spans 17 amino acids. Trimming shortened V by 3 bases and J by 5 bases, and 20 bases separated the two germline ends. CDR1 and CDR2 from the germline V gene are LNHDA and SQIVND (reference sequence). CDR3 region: CASSMYPRQAVDNEQFF. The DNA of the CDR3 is TGTGCCAGTAGTATGTACCCCAGACAGGCCGTAGACAATGAGCAGTTCTTC.

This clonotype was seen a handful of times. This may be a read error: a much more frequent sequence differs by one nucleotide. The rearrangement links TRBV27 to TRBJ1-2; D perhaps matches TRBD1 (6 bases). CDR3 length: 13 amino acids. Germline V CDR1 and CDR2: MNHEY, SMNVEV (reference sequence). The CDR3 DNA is TGTGCCAGCAGTTTTAGCAGGGGATATGGCTTCACCTTC. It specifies CASSFSRGYGFTF.

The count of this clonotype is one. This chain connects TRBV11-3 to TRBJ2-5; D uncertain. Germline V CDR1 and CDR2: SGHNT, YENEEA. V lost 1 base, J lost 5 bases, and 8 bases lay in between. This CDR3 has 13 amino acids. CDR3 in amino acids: CASSLVGWETQYF. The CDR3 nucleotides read TGTGCCAGCAGCTTAGTGGGGTGGGAGACCCAGTACTTC.

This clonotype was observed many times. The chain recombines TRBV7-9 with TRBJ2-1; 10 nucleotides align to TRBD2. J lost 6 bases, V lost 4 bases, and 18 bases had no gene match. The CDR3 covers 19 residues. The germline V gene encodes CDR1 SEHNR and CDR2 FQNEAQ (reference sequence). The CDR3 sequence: CASSSMTGLARSTSNEQFF. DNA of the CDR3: TGTGCCAGCAGCTCAATGACGGGACTAGCGCGTTCAACGTCCAATGAGCAGTTCTTC.

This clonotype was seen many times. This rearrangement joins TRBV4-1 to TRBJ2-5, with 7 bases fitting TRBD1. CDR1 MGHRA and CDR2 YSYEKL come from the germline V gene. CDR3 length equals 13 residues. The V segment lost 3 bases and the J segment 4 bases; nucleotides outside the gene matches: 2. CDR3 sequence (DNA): TGCGCCAGCAGCCAGGGACAGACAGAGACCCAGTACTTC. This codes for CASSQGQTETQYF.

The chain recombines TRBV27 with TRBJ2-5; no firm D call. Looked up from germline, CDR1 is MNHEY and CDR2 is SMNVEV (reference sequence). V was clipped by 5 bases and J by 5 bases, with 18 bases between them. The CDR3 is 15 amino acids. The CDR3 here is CASSLTETPKETQYF. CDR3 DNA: TGTGCCAGCAGTCTAACCGAGACACCAAAGGAGACCCAGTACTTC.

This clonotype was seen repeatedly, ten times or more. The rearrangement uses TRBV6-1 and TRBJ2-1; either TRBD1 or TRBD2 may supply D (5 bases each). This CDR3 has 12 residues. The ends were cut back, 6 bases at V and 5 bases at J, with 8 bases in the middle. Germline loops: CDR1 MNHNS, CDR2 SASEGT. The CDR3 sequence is CASSRGHNEQFF. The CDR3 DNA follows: TGTGCCAGCAGCCGGGGCCACAATGAGCAGTTCTTC.

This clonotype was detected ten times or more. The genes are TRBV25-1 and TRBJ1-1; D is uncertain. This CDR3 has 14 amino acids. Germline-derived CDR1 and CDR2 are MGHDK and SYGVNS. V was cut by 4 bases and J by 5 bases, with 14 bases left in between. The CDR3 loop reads CASSVGGLGTEAFF. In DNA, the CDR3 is TGTGCCAGCAGTGTGGGAGGGCTTGGGACTGAAGCTTTCTTT.

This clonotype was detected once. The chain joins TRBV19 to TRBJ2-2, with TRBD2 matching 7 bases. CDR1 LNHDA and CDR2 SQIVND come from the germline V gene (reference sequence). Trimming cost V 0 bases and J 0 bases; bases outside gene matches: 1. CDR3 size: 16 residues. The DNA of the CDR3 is TGTGCCAGTAGTATAGAGGCGGGGGCGAACACCGGGGAGCTGTTTTTT. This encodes CASSIEAGANTGELFF.

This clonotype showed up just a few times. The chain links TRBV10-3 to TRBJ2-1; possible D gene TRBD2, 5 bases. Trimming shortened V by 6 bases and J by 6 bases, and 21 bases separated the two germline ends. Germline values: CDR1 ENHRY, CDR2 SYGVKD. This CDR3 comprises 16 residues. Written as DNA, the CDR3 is TGTGCCATCAGCCAATTAGAGTCCGTGGAGGTCAATGAGCAGTTCTTC. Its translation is CAISQLESVEVNEQFF.

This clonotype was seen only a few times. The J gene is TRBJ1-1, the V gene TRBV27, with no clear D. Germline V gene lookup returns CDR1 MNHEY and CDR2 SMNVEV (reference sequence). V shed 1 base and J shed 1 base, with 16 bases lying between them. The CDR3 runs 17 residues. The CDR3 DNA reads TGTGCCAGCAGTTTATTATCCGACTGGGCTCAGAACACTGAAGCTTTCTTT. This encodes CASSLLSDWAQNTEAFF.

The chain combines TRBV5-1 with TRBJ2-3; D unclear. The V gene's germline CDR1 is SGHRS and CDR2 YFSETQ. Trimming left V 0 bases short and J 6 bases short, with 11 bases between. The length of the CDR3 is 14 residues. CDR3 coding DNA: TGCGCCAGCAGCTTGGTGGTCGGCAGCGATACGCAGTATTTT. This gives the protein CASSLVVGSDTQYF.

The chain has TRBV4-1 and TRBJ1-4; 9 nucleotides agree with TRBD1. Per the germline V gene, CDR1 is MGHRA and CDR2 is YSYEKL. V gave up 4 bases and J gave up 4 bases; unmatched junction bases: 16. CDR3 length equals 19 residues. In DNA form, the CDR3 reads TGCGCCAGCAGCCCCTCCCGACCCGGGACAGGGAGCTTTAATGAAAAACTGTTTTTT. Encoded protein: CASSPSRPGTGSFNEKLFF.

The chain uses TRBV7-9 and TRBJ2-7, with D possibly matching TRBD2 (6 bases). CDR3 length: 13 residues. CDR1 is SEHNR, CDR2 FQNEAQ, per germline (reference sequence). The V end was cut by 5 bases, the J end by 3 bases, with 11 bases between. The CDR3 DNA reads TGTGCCAGCAGCCACGGGACTCGCTACGAGCAGTACTTC. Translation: CASSHGTRYEQYF. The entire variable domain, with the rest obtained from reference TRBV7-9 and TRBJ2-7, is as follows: DTGVSQNPRHKITKRGQNVTFRCDPISEHNRLYWYRQTLGQGPEFLTYFQNEAQLEKSRLLSDRFSAERPKGSFSTLEIQRTEQGDSAMYLCASSHGTRYEQYFGPGTRLTVT.

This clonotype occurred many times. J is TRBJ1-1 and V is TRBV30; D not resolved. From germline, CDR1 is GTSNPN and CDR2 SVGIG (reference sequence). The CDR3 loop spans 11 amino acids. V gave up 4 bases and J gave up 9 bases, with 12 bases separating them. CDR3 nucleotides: TGTGCCTGGACGCGGCAGGCCCAAGCTTTCTTT. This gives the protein CAWTRQAQAFF.

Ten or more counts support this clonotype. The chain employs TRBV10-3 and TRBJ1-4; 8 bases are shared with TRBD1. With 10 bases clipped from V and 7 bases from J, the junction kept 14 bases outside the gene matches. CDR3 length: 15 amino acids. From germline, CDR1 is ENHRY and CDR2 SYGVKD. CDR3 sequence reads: CATQPQGARGEKLFF. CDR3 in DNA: TGTGCCACCCAACCCCAGGGGGCCCGGGGTGAAAAACTGTTTTTT.

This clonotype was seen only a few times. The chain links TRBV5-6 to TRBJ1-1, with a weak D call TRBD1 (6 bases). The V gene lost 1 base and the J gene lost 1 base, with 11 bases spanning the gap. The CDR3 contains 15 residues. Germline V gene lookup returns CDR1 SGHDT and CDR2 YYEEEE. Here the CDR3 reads CASSLMGGGNTEAFF. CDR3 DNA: TGTGCCAGCAGCTTGATGGGGGGCGGGAACACTGAAGCTTTCTTT.